This T cell receptor (beta chain) was identified in a study of cytomegalovirus exposure and HLA in healthy donors. Findings of the study overall: The study listed roughly 160 cytomegalovirus-associated TCR beta chains.

Notes on this clone: Its antigen is not identified.

Germline V CDR1 and CDR2: SGHRS, YFSETQ. The CDR3 extends over 16 amino acids. Deletions cut 4 bases from V and 0 bases from J, with 16 bases between. The PCR made use of 60 Vbeta and 13 Jbeta primers. Libraries were prepared by immunoSEQ multiplex PCR; TCRdb keeps only in-frame clonotypes and omits some of them. The sample holds 150,000 to 200,000 clones; about three quarters are singletons and the top ten take over 9.5%. The TCR was taken from a man aged 30 to 39 in good health and CMV-seropositive. V and J are TRBV5-1 and TRBJ2-5; D is possibly TRBD1 (6 bases). The sample taken for sequencing was PBMCs. DNA for the CDR3: TGCGCCAGCAGCCCCTTAAACCGGGACAACCAAGAGACCCAGTACTTC. It specifies CASSPLNRDNQETQYF.